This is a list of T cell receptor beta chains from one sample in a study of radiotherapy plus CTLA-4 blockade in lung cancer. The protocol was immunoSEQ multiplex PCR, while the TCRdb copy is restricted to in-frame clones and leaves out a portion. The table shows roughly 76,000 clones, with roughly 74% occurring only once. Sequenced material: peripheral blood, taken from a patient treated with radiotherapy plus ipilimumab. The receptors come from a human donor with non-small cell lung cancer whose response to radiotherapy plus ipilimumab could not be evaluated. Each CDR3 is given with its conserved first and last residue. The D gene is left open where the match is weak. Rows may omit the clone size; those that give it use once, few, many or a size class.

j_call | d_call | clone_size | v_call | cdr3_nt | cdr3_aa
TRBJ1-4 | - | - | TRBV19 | TGTGCCAGTACCCCAGGGCAGACTAATGAAAAACTGTTTTTT | CASTPGQTNEKLFF
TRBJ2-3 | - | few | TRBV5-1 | TGCGCCAGCAGCTTATTGCGGCCAACAGATACGCAGTATTTT | CASSLLRPTDTQYF
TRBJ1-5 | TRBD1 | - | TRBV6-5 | TGTGCCAGCAGCCGACAGGGGGCGGACAATCAGCCCCAGCATTTT | CASSRQGADNQPQHF
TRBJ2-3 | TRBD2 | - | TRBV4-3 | TGCGCCAGCAGAGCGGGGGGGCGTGGCACAGATACGCAGTATTTT | CASRAGGRGTDTQYF
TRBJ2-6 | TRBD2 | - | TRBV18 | TGTGCCAGCTCACCACTGCCTAGCGGGGGGACAAGCTCTGGGGCCAACGTCCTGACTTTC | CASSPLPSGGTSSGANVLTF
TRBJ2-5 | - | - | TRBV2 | TGTGCCAGCAGTACTGCGAGGAAAGAGACCCAGTACTTC | CASSTARKETQYF
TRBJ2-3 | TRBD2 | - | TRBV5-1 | TGCGCCAGCAGCTCTTGGGGTACAGCGGGAGGTCTTACAGATACGCAGTATTTT | CASSSWGTAGGLTDTQYF
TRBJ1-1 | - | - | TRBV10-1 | TGCGCCAGGGTCCGCGGGGGTTCCCCACTACCTGAAGCTTTCTTT | CARVRGGSPLPEAFF
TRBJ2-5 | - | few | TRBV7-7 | TGTGCCAGCAGCTTAGCGGGAGACCAAGAGACCCAGTACTTC | CASSLAGDQETQYF
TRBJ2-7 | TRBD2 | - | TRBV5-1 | TGCGCCAGCAGCTTGGCTAGCGGGGGTTACGAGCAGTACTTC | CASSLASGGYEQYF
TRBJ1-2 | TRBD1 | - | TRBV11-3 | TGTGCCAGCAGCTTAGATCGGACAGGGGACTATGGCTACACCTTC | CASSLDRTGDYGYTF
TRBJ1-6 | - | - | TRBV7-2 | TGTGCCAGCAGGAGGGGAGGAGGGTTGGATTCACCCCTCCACTTT | CASRRGGGLDSPLHF
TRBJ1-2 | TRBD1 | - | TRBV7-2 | TGTGCCAGCAGCTTACAGTCAGGGGGCGATGGCTACACCTTC | CASSLQSGGDGYTF
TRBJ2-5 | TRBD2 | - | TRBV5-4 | TGTGCCAGCAGCGCCACCTCTGGGCGGGGGTTCCAAGAGACCCAGTACTTC | CASSATSGRGFQETQYF
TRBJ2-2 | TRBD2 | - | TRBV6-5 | TGTGCCAGCGGTATGGGACTAGACAGCGGGGAGCTGTTTTTT | CASGMGLDSGELFF
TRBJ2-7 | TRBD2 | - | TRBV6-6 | TGTGCCAGCAGTTACCTGGGGGAGGGGATATACGAGCAGTACTTC | CASSYLGEGIYEQYF
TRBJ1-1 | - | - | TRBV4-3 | TGCGCCAGCAGCCAAGATGAGGGACTGCCGAACACTGAAGCTTTCTTT | CASSQDEGLPNTEAFF
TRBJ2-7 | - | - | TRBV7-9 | TGTGCCAGCAGCTTATATAACGGGATCTACGAGCAGTACTTC | CASSLYNGIYEQYF
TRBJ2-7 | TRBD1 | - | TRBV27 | TGTGCCAGCAGTTTAAAGCTACAGGGGGGAGCCTACGAGCAGTACTTC | CASSLKLQGGAYEQYF
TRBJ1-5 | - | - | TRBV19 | TGTGCCAGTAGTATACAGGGCGACAATCAGCCCCAGCATTTT | CASSIQGDNQPQHF
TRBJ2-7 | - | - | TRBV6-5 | TGTGCCAGCAGTGAACTGGGGAGGCGGGGCGAGCAGTACTTC | CASSELGRRGEQYF
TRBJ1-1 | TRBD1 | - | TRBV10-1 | TGCGCCAGCAGTGAACAGGGGAGCGGCACTGAAGCTTTCTTT | CASSEQGSGTEAFF
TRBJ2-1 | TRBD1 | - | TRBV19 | TGTGCCAGTAGTTTCGGGACAGGGGGGATAGGATACAATGAGCAGTTCTTC | CASSFGTGGIGYNEQFF
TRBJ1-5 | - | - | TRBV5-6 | TGTGCCAGCAGCACCTTTGGTCCCACATTCAATCAGCCCCAGCATTTT | CASSTFGPTFNQPQHF
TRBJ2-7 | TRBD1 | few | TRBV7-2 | TGTGCCAGCAGCCAATACACAGGGGAAAACGAGCAGTACTTC | CASSQYTGENEQYF
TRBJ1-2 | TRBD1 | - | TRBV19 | TGTGCCAGTAGTATGGACAGGGGAAGGAACTATGGCTACACCTTC | CASSMDRGRNYGYTF
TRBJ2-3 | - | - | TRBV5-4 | TGTGCCAGCAGCCGAGCGAGCACAGATACGCAGTATTTT | CASSRASTDTQYF
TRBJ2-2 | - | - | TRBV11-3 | TGTGCCAGCAGCTTAAGAGATCCCGGGGAGCTGTTTTTT | CASSLRDPGELFF
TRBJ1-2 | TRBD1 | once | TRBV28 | TGTGCCAGCAGTCCGCGGACAGGGGGCCTAAACTATGGCTACACCTTC | CASSPRTGGLNYGYTF
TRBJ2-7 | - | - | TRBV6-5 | TGTGCCAGCAGTTACTCTACAGAGTCCTACGAGCAGTACTTC | CASSYSTESYEQYF
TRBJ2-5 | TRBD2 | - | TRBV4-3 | TGCGCCAGCAGCCAATGGGAAGCGGGGCTCATACAAGAGACCCAGTACTTC | CASSQWEAGLIQETQYF
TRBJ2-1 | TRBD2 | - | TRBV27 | TGTGCCAGCAGTCCCGGACTAGCGGGGGCCTACAATGAGCAGTTCTTC | CASSPGLAGAYNEQFF
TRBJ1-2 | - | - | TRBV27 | TGTGCCAGCAGCCCTGGGGCAAGCCACTATGGCTACACCTTC | CASSPGASHYGYTF
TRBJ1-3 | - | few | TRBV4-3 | TGCGCCAGCAGCCAAGAGTTGACAGGCTCTGGAAACACCATATATTTT | CASSQELTGSGNTIYF
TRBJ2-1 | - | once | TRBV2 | TGTGCCAGCAGTTTAGGGGCCCTAGAAAATGAGCAGTTCTTC | CASSLGALENEQFF
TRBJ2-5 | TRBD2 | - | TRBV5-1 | TGCGCCAGCAGCTTGGGGGCGGGAGCCGTCCATGTGACCCAGTACTTC | CASSLGAGAVHVTQYF
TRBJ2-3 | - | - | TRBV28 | TGTGCCAGCAGTTTACTAAAAGGGGGGGTCACAGATACGCAGTATTTT | CASSLLKGGVTDTQYF
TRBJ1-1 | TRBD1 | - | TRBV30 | TGTGCCTGGGACAGGGGACGGAGCACTGAAGCTTTCTTT | CAWDRGRSTEAFF
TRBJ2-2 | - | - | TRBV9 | TGTGCCAGCAATCCAGGGTCGGACACCGGGGAGCTGTTTTTT | CASNPGSDTGELFF
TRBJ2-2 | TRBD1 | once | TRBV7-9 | TGTGCCAGCATCCAGAGGACAGGGGGATCCACCGGGGAGCTGTTTTTT | CASIQRTGGSTGELFF
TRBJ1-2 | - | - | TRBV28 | TGTGCCAGCAGGAGGACAGTACTCACCTTC | CASRRTVLTF
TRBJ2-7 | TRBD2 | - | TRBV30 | TGTGCCTGGAGTGTACCACTAGCGGGTTCCTACGAGCAGTACTTC | CAWSVPLAGSYEQYF
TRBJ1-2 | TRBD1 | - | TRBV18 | TGTGCCAGCTTCGGGACAGTGTATGGCTACACCTTC | CASFGTVYGYTF
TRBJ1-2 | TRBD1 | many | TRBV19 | TGTGCCAGTAGTCCCCCGGACAGGGTCTATGGCTACACCTTC | CASSPPDRVYGYTF
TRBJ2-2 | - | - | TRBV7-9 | TGTGCCAGCAGCTTACCCGAGTTGGTGAACACCGGGGAGCTGTTTTTT | CASSLPELVNTGELFF
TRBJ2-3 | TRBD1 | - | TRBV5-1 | TGCGCCAGCAGCTTACGGGACAGGAGTTTAGATACGCAGTATTTT | CASSLRDRSLDTQYF
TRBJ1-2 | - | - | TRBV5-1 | TGCGCCAGCAGCCCTGACACGCTCTATGGCTACACCTTC | CASSPDTLYGYTF
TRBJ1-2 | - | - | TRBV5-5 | TGTGCCAGCAGCTTGGAATCAAAAAACTATGGCTACACCTTC | CASSLESKNYGYTF
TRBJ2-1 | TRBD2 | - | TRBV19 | TGTGCCAGTAGCATGACTAGCGTCTCCTACAATGAGCAGTTCTTC | CASSMTSVSYNEQFF